The 27 T cell receptor beta chains in this list originate from one sample, sequenced in a study of CXCR3-negative and CXCR3-positive naive CD8 T cells. The libraries of TRB cDNA were prepared using 5' RACE with UMI labels. TCRdb re-called the 5' RACE reads and gives one entry per CDR3 protein, without DNA. The repertoire shows 65,000 to 75,000 distinct CDR3 sequences; the top ten hold over 1.3%. The source material was naive CXCR3- CD8+ T cells from blood. Subset in this sample: CD45RO-CCR7+CD27+CD95- naive CD8+ T cells lacking CXCR3 (TNR3-). The receptors stem from a human donor in good health. Some clones in this sample may be carry-over from other donors' samples.

The chain uses TRBV29-1 and TRBJ1-2. The CDR3 length is 12 residues. CDR1 and CDR2 (germline): SQVTM, ANQGSEA. The CDR3 sequence is CSVDDRMDGYTF.

The chain carries TRBV12-3 or TRBV12-4 and TRBJ2-7. The CDR3 runs 14 residues. This CDR3 is CASSFIAASYEQYF.

The V call is TRBV29-1, the J call TRBJ1-2; TCRdb outputs TRBD1, but without DNA this stays unchecked. Germline CDR1 reads SQVTM; CDR2 reads ANQGSEA. The CDR3 is made up of 14 amino acids. The CDR3 spells CSVGGGGAIYGYTF.

V usage is TRBV15 and J usage is TRBJ2-1; TCRdb returns TRBD1, unconfirmable since there is no DNA. Germline values: CDR1 LNHNV, CDR2 YYDKDF (reference sequence). CDR3 length: 12 amino acids. This CDR3 reads CASRDRGFEQFF.

This chain joins TRBV9 and TRBJ2-3; TCRdb designates TRBD1, a call that cannot be tested without DNA. CDR1 and CDR2 (germline): SGDLS, YYNGEE. The CDR3 length is 14 residues. The CDR3 is CASSVGGGADTQYF.

This chain's CDR3 is CSGTEVDTQYF. The chain carries TRBV2 and TRBJ2-3; TCRdb's D call, TRBD1, is unchecked because there is no DNA. The CDR3 is 11 residues long. In germline, CDR1 is SNHLY, CDR2 FYNNEI.

This chain links TRBV5-1 with TRBJ2-2; lacking DNA, the TRBD2 call made by TCRdb goes unchecked. CDR1 is SGHRS and CDR2 is YFSETQ in the germline V gene. The CDR3 contains 15 residues. The CDR3 region is CASSGRRDGTGELFF.

The rearrangement uses TRBV5-1 and TRBJ2-1; TCRdb picks TRBD1, but there is no DNA to check that call. This CDR3 comprises 15 residues. Per germline, CDR1 SGHRS and CDR2 YFSETQ. This chain's CDR3 is CASSLVGEGGNEQFF.

V gene TRBV6-5 combines with J gene TRBJ2-3; TCRdb picks TRBD1, but there is no DNA to check that call. The CDR3 length is 15 residues. Looked up from germline, CDR1 is MNHEY and CDR2 is SVGAGI. CDR3 residues: CASSYRGGSADTQYF.

The rearrangement links TRBV9 to TRBJ2-5. The V gene's germline CDR1 is SGDLS and CDR2 YYNGEE. This CDR3 contains 15 residues. CDR3 amino acids: CASSGGGEAQETQYF. Full variable domain (rest looked up from reference TRBV9 and TRBJ2-5): DSGVTQTPKHLITATGQRVTLRCSPRSGDLSVYWYQQSLDQGLQFLIQYYNGEERAKGNILERFSAQQFPDLHSELNLSSLELGDSALYFCASSGGGEAQETQYFGPGTRLLVL.

CDR3 protein: CSVIRESYEQYF. The chain has TRBV29-1 and TRBJ2-7; TCRdb returns TRBD1, unconfirmable since there is no DNA. The germline V gene has CDR1 SQVTM and CDR2 ANQGSEA. CDR3 length equals 12 residues.

The chain has TRBV27 and TRBJ2-2; TCRdb's D gene call, TRBD1, goes unchecked for lack of DNA. The CDR3 runs to 14 residues. Germline loops: CDR1 MNHEY, CDR2 SMNVEV (reference sequence). CDR3 loop: CASTPGTDTGELFF.

V is TRBV6-2 or TRBV6-3 and J is TRBJ2-5; TCRdb designates TRBD2, a call that cannot be tested without DNA. The length of the CDR3 is 16 residues. Germline CDR1 MNHEY, CDR2 SVGEGT. CDR3 in amino acids: CASSPTSGRYQETQYF.

The rearrangement uses TRBV7-2 and TRBJ2-5; TCRdb designates TRBD1, a call that cannot be tested without DNA. This CDR3 is built from 18 residues. CDR1 is SGHTA and CDR2 is FQGNSA in the germline V gene. The CDR3 sequence is CASSLGSSWTGVQETQYF.

The genes are TRBV7-9 and TRBJ2-3. The germline V gene has CDR1 SEHNR and CDR2 FQNEAQ (reference sequence). The CDR3 contains 14 residues. CDR3 loop: CASSLPIPRNTQYF.

The rearrangement uses TRBV29-1 and TRBJ2-5; TCRdb gives TRBD2 as the D gene, but with no DNA this cannot be confirmed. Germline lookup yields CDR1 SQVTM and CDR2 ANQGSEA. There are 13 residues in the CDR3. This CDR3 reads CSVSGGDQETQYF.

This sequence joins TRBV28 and TRBJ1-2; checking the TCRdb D call of TRBD1 is not possible without DNA. Germline V CDR1 and CDR2: MDHEN, SYDVKM. This CDR3 has 11 residues. CDR3 protein: CASRQGGGYTF.

J is TRBJ1-5 and V is TRBV12-3 or TRBV12-4. This CDR3 has 14 amino acids. The CDR3 sequence: CASSFMGSNQPQHF.

The gene calls are TRBV29-1 and TRBJ2-1; the TRBD2 assignment by TCRdb is unverifiable without DNA. Germline CDR1 reads SQVTM; CDR2 reads ANQGSEA. The CDR3 is 13 amino acids. The CDR3 loop reads CSVSGGMVNEQFF.

This chain uses TRBV7-2 with TRBJ2-7; absent DNA, TCRdb's TRBD2 call cannot be checked. The CDR3 runs to 15 residues. From germline, CDR1 is SGHTA and CDR2 FQGNSA. CDR3 sequence reads: CASSLSRTGLYEQYF.

This chain links TRBV7-8 with TRBJ2-7; TCRdb outputs TRBD2, but without DNA this stays unchecked. CDR3 size: 16 residues. Per the germline V gene, CDR1 is SGHVS and CDR2 is FQNEAQ. This CDR3 reads CASSSWTSGRAYEQYF.

The J gene is TRBJ2-1, the V gene TRBV14; TCRdb names TRBD2, which stays unverified in the absence of DNA. This CDR3 spans 15 amino acids. The germline V gene has CDR1 SGHDN and CDR2 FVKESK. CDR3 in amino acids: CASSQSLAAYNEQFF. Full variable domain (rest looked up from reference TRBV14 and TRBJ2-1): EAGVTQFPSHSVIEKGQTVTLRCDPISGHDNLYWYRRVMGKEIKFLLHFVKESKQDESGMPNNRFLAERTGGTYSTLKVQPAELEDSGVYFCASSQSLAAYNEQFFGPGTRLTVL.

This chain joins TRBV29-1 and TRBJ1-1. Germline values: CDR1 SQVTM, CDR2 ANQGSEA. This CDR3 contains 12 residues. CDR3 loop: CSVEDLHPEAFF. Full variable domain (outside the CDR3, taken from reference TRBV29-1 and TRBJ1-1): SAVISQKPSRDICQRGTSLTIQCQVDSQVTMMFWYRQQPGQSLTLIATANQGSEATYESGFVIDKFPISRPNLTFSTLTVSNMSPEDSSIYLCSVEDLHPEAFFGQGTRLTVV.

The J gene is TRBJ2-7, the V gene TRBV27; TCRdb names TRBD1, which stays unverified in the absence of DNA. This CDR3 has 13 residues. Germline assignment: CDR1 MNHEY and CDR2 SMNVEV (reference sequence). CDR3 protein: CASGQGTGYEQYF.

The J gene is TRBJ2-1, the V gene TRBV7-9; TCRdb's assignment of TRBD1 cannot be checked, as there is no DNA. CDR3 length: 18 residues. Germline V lookup: CDR1 SEHNR, CDR2 FQNEAQ (reference sequence). CDR3 region: CASSNDGGRRGSYNEQFF.

The rearrangement links TRBV28 to TRBJ2-7; TCRdb calls TRBD1, which cannot be checked without DNA. This CDR3 is 14 amino acids long. Germline CDR1 and CDR2: MDHEN and SYDVKM. CDR3 sequence: CASSIKTGNYEQYF. The variable domain in full, with the rest retrieved from reference TRBV28 and TRBJ2-7, is DVKVTQSSRYLVKRTGEKVFLECVQDMDHENMFWYRQDPGLGLRLIYFSYDVKMKEKGDIPEGYSVSREKKERFSLILESASTNQTSMYLCASSIKTGNYEQYFGPGTRLTVT.

The chain uses TRBV6-5 and TRBJ2-1; the D call from TCRdb, TRBD1, cannot be confirmed without DNA. Germline CDR1 MNHEY, CDR2 SVGAGI. This CDR3 comprises 15 residues. The CDR3 is CASSEQDALYNEQFF.